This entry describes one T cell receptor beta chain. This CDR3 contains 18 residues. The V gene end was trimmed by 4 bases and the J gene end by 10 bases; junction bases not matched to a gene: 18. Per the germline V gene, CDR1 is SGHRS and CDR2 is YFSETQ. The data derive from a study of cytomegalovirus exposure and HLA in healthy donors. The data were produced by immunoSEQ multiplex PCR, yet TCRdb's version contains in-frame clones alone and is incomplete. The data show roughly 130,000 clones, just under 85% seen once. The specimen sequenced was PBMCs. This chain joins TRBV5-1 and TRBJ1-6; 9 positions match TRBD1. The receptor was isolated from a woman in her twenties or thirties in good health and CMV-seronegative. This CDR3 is CASSATLAGTGIHSPLHF. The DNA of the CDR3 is TGCGCCAGCAGCGCGACCCTAGCCGGGACAGGGATTCACTCACCCCTCCACTTT.